Below are 14 T cell receptor beta chains sequenced from a single sample in a study of blood T cell repertoires in COVID-19. The table came from immunoSEQ multiplex PCR; TCRdb's copy has only in-frame clones and leaves some out. In the table there are 300,000 to 400,000 clones, 90% to 95% of which are singletons. Material for sequencing was peripheral blood. These receptors all come from a woman under 30 who had recovered from COVID-19.

The DNA of the CDR3 is TGTGCCAGCAGTCCTGGGCTTGGGAGAGAGACCCAGTACTTC. This encodes CASSPGLGRETQYF. This chain connects TRBV6-5 to TRBJ2-5; tentatively, D is TRBD2 (5 bases). Per germline, CDR1 MNHEY and CDR2 SVGAGI. The V end lost 5 bases, the J end lost 4 bases, and 14 bases lay between the germline ends. The CDR3 totals 14 residues.

The rearrangement links TRBV6-2 or TRBV6-3 to TRBJ2-1; tentative D call: TRBD2 (6 bases). The V and J ends lost 2 bases and 8 bases respectively, with 13 bases between them. The CDR3 spans 14 residues. Looked up from germline, CDR1 is MNHEY and CDR2 is SVGEGT. As DNA, the CDR3 is TGTGCCAGCAGTTACGGTGGGGGAGGCTATGAGCAGTTCTTC. Its translation is CASSYGGGGYEQFF.

CDR3 in DNA: TGCGCCAGCAGCTTGGTAGGGGAACGGGGAAACACCATATATTTT. Translating gives CASSLVGERGNTIYF. The chain uses TRBV5-1 and TRBJ1-3, with a possible D match to TRBD1 (5 bases). Trimming pared 0 bases from V and 4 bases from J, leaving 11 bases between. Per germline, CDR1 SGHRS and CDR2 YFSETQ. The CDR3 extends over 15 amino acids.

This clone has a count of ten or more. The rearrangement uses TRBV30 and TRBJ2-1; 8 nucleotides agree with TRBD2. The CDR3 has 15 amino acids. Trimming at V came to 2 bases and at J to 9 bases, leaving 12 bases not matched to a gene. Germline values: CDR1 GTSNPN, CDR2 SVGIG (reference sequence). For the CDR3, the DNA is TGTGCCTGGAGTTTTATCGGGAGGGCCGGTTTTGAGCAGTTCTTC. This translates into CAWSFIGRAGFEQFF. Combining the CDR3 with reference TRBV30 and TRBJ2-1 gives the whole variable domain SQTIHQWPATLVQPVGSPLSLECTVEGTSNPNLYWYRQAAGRGLQLLFYSVGIGQISSEVPQNLSASRPQDRQFILSSKKLLLSDSGFYLCAWSFIGRAGFEQFFGPGTRLTVL.

The rearrangement uses TRBV27 and TRBJ1-5, with 9 bases fitting TRBD1. CDR3 length equals 15 residues. Losses at the gene ends were 5 bases for V and 3 bases for J; bases not matched to a gene: 5. CDR1 and CDR2 from the germline V gene are MNHEY and SMNVEV (reference sequence). DNA of the CDR3: TGTGCCAGCAGTAGGACAGGGGCTTTCAATCAGCCCCAGCATTTT. It translates to CASSRTGAFNQPQHF.

The chain employs TRBV19 and TRBJ1-3, with 9 nucleotides matching TRBD1. V dropped 4 bases and J dropped 0; count of bases not matched to a gene: 4. The germline V gene encodes CDR1 LNHDA and CDR2 SQIVND (reference sequence). This CDR3 contains 16 residues. CDR3 bases: TGTGCCAGTAGTACGGGACAGGGCCGCTCTGGAAACACCATATATTTT. It translates to CASSTGQGRSGNTIYF.

In its sample, this clone was seen once. The chain employs TRBV4-3 and TRBJ1-2; D may be TRBD1 (6 bases). Per germline, CDR1 LGHNA and CDR2 YSLEER. The CDR3 runs 17 residues. Between the trimmed V and J ends, which lost 0 bases and 8 bases, there was a span of 22 bases. Here the CDR3 DNA reads TGCGCCAGCAGCCAAGATTTAGGGGGGGGGACCTCCTACGGCTACACCTTC. Residues: CASSQDLGGGTSYGYTF.

The chain has TRBV19 and TRBJ2-2; 9 nucleotides line up with TRBD1. Trimming removed 6 bases from V and 6 bases from J; junction bases left unmatched: 5. Germline V CDR1 and CDR2: LNHDA, SQIVND (reference sequence). The CDR3 is made up of 14 amino acids. CDR3 region: CASRQTGGAGELFF. CDR3 nucleotide sequence: TGTGCCAGTAGGCAAACAGGGGGCGCCGGGGAGCTGTTTTTT.

The chain uses TRBV29-1 and TRBJ2-3; unclear D gene. CDR3 length equals 12 residues. The V end was cut by 0 bases, the J end by 4 bases, with 5 bases between. Germline assignment: CDR1 SQVTM and CDR2 ANQGSEA. CDR3 in DNA: TGCAGCGTTGAAGACCTTGCAGATACGCAGTATTTT. Protein sequence: CSVEDLADTQYF.

The chain is built from TRBV6-6 and TRBJ1-6; D unresolved. The V gene's germline CDR1 is MNHNY and CDR2 SVGAGI (reference sequence). Trimming took 2 bases from V and 6 from J, leaving 5 bases between them. The CDR3 loop spans 13 amino acids. The CDR3 region has the DNA TGTGCCAGCAGTTACGAGTTTAATTCACCCCTCCACTTT. Its protein is CASSYEFNSPLHF.

The rearrangement joins TRBV12-3 or TRBV12-4 to TRBJ1-5, with 10 bases aligning to TRBD1. V lost 4 bases to trimming and J lost 6 bases; unmatched junction nucleotides: 0. This CDR3 is 13 amino acids long. CDR3 region: CASSWDRGQPQHF. DNA for the CDR3: TGTGCCAGCAGTTGGGACAGGGGTCAGCCCCAGCATTTT.

The CDR3 spells CASRIESGSPYNEQFF. CDR3 coding DNA: TGTGCCAGCAGGATAGAAAGCGGGAGCCCCTACAATGAGCAGTTCTTC. This chain connects TRBV27 to TRBJ2-1; 8 nucleotides match TRBD2. V shed 6 bases and J 2 bases; nucleotides not matched to a gene: 9. Looked up from germline, CDR1 is MNHEY and CDR2 is SMNVEV (reference sequence). CDR3 size: 16 residues.

The J gene is TRBJ2-1, the V gene TRBV2; D possibly corresponds to TRBD1 (5 bases). The V gene's germline CDR1 is SNHLY and CDR2 FYNNEI. Between the trimmed V and J ends, which lost 3 bases and 4 bases, there was a span of 19 bases. This CDR3 is built from 17 residues. The CDR3 loop is CASSEVSRAAPYNEQFF. The CDR3 nucleotides read TGTGCCAGCAGTGAGGTTTCCAGGGCGGCCCCATACAATGAGCAGTTCTTC.

The V and J genes are TRBV19 and TRBJ2-7, with a possible D match to TRBD1 (6 bases). Germline V gene data show CDR1 as LNHDA and CDR2 as SQIVND (reference sequence). CDR3 length: 11 residues. CDR3 protein: CRGRGTYEQYV. In DNA, the CDR3 is TGCAGGGGACGAGGAACCTACGAGCAGTACGTC.